This T cell receptor (beta chain) was captured in a study of naive and memory T cell subsets. Points from the study as a whole: Tuberculin site TCR excess was interpreted as type IV hypersensitivity infiltration. Reportedly, tuberculin skin test sites gave far more TCRs than other biopsies.

Ligated cDNA underwent four rounds of PCR with nested alpha and beta constant region primers and SP2. For blood and skin samples, reverse transcription used TCR alpha and beta constant primers. Each CDR3 protein is one row after TCRdb ran MiXCR on the UMI-ligation and nested PCR reads. The sample lists around 31,000 distinct CDR3 sequences, about 6.9% occurring once. V was clipped by 1 base and J by 8 bases, with 5 bases between them. This CDR3 has 11 residues. The V gene's germline CDR1 is PRHDT and CDR2 FYEKMQ (reference sequence). Treatment denoted: skin biopsy from PPD injection site in Mantoux-positive individual. TCR cDNA received a 3' ligated oligonucleotide that carried a UMI. Individuals with a positive Mantoux test gave biopsies from PPD-injected skin. This clonotype was seen more than once but under ten times. Antigen specificity is unknown.

This TCR was sampled from an adult in good health. The rearrangement joins TRBV13 to TRBJ1-2, with D unclear. Source: skin, taken from a tuberculin skin test site. For the CDR3, the DNA is TGTGCCAGCAGCTTAGTCGGAGGCTACACCTTC. Protein sequence: CASSLVGGYTF.